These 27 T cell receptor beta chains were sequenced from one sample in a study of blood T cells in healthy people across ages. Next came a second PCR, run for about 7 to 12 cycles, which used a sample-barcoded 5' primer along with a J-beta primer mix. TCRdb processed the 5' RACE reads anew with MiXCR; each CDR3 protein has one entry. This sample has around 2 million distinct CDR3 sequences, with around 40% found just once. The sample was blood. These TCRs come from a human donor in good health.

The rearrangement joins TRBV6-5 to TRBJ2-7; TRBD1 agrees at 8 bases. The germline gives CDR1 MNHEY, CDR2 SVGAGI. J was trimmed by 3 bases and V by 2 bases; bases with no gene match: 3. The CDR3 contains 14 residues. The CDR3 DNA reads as TGTGCCAGCAGTTACAGGACAGGGCTCTACGAGCAGTACTTC. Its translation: CASSYRTGLYEQYF.

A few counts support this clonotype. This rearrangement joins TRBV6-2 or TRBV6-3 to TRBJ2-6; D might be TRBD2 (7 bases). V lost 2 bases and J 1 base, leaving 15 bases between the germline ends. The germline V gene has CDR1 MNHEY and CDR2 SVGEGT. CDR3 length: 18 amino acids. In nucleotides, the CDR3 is TGTGCCAGCAGTTACAGGGGGGGCCTCCGATCTGGGGCCAACGTCCTGACTTTC. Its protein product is CASSYRGGLRSGANVLTF.

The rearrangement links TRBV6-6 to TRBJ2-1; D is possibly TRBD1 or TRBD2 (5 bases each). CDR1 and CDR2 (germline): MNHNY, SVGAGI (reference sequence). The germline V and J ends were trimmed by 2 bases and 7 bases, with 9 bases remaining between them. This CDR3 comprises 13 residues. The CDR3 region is CASSYVRENEQFF. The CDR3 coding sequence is TGTGCCAGCAGTTACGTCAGGGAGAATGAGCAGTTCTTC.

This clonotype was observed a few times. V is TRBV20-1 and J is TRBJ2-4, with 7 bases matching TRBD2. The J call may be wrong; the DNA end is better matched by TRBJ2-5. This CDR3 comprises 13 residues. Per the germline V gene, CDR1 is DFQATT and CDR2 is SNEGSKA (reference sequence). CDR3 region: CSYPGEGGETQYF. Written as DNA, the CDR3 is TGCAGTTACCCTGGGGAGGGAGGAGAGACCCAGTACTTC.

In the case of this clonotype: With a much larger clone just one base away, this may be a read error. The CDR3 protein is CAISDPGTGGDSSRWVCNEQFF. The CDR3 DNA is TGTGCCATCAGTGATCCCGGGACAGGGGGCGACTCTTCTCGGTGGGTTTGCAATGAGCAGTTCTTC. The rearrangement uses TRBV10-3 and TRBJ2-1, with TRBD1 matching over 12 bases. The V gene's germline CDR1 is ENHRY and CDR2 SYGVKD. CDR3 size: 22 residues. V lost 3 bases to trimming and J lost 6 bases; unmatched junction nucleotides: 24.

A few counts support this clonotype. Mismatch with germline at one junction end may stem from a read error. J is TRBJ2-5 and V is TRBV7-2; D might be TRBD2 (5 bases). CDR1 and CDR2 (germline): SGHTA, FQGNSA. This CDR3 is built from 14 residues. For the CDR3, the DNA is TGTGCCAGCAGCCCCACTAGAGCTGAAGAGAACCAGTACTTC. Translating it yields CASSPTRAEENQYF.

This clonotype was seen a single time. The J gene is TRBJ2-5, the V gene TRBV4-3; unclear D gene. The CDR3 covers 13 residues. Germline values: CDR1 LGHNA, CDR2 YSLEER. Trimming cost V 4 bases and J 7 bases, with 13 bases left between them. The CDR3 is CASSRETRRTQYF. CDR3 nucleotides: TGCGCCAGCAGCCGAGAGACGAGAAGGACCCAGTACTTC.

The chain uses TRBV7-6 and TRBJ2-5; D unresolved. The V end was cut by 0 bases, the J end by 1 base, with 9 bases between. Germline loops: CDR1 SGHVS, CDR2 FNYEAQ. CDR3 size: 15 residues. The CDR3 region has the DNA TGTGCCAGCAGCTTAGCGCCGGGTAGCCAAGAGACCCAGTACTTC. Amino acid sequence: CASSLAPGSQETQYF.

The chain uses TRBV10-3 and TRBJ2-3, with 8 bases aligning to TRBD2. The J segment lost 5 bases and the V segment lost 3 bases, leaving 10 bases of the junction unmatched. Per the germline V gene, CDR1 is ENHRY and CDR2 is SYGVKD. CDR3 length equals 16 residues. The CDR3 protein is CAISERPQRGLDTQYF. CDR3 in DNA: TGTGCCATCAGTGAAAGGCCCCAGCGGGGGTTAGATACGCAGTATTTT.

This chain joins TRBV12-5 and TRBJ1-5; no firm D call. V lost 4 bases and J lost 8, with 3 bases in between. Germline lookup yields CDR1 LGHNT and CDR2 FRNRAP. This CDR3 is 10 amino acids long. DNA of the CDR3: TGTGCTAGTGGTTGGAAGCCCCAGCATTTT. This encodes CASGWKPQHF.

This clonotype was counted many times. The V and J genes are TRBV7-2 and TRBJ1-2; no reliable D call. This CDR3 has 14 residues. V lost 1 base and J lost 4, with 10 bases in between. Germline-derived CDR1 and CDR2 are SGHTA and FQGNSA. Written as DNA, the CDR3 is TGTGCCAGCAGCTTAGACGCGGTTTTCTATGGCTACACCTTC. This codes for CASSLDAVFYGYTF.

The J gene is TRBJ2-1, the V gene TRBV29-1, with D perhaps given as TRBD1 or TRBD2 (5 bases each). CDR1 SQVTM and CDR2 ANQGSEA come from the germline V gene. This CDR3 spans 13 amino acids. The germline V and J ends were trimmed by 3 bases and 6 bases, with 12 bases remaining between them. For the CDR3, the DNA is TGCAGCGTTGAGGGACCCTTGGGCAATGAGCAGTTCTTC. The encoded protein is CSVEGPLGNEQFF.

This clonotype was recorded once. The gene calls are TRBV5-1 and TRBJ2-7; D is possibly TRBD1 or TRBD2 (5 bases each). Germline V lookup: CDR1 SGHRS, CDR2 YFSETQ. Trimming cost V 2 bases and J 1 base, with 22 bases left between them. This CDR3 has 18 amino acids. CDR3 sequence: CASSFSFNQGGGSYEQYF. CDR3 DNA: TGCGCCAGCAGCTTTTCCTTCAACCAGGGTGGAGGATCCTACGAGCAGTACTTC.

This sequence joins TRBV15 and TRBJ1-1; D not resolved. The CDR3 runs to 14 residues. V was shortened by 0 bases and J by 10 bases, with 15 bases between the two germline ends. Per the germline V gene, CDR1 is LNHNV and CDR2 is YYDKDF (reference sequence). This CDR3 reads CATSRDWRGMGAFF. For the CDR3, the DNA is TGTGCCACCAGCAGAGATTGGCGGGGAATGGGAGCTTTCTTT.

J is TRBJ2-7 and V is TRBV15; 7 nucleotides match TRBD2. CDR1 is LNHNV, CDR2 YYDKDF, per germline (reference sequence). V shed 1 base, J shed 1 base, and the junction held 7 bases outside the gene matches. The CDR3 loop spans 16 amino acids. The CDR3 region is CATSRGAVGGSYEQYF. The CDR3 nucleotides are TGTGCCACCAGCAGAGGGGCGGTGGGAGGGTCCTACGAGCAGTACTTC.

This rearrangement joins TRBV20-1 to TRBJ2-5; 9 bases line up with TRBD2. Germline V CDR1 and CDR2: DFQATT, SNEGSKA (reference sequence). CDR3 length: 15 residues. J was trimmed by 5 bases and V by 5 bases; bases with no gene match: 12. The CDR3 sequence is CSALGRAGGLETQYF. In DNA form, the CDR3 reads TGCAGTGCTTTGGGAAGGGCGGGGGGGCTGGAGACCCAGTACTTC.

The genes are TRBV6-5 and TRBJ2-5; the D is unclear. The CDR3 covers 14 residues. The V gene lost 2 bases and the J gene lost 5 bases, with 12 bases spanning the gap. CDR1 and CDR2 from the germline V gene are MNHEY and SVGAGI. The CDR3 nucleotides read TGTGCCAGCAGTTACCGGCTACCGGCGGAGACCCAGTACTTC. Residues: CASSYRLPAETQYF.

The CDR3: CASRGGAPDTQYF. CDR3 DNA sequence: TGTGCCAGCAGGGGGGGGGCCCCAGATACGCAGTATTTT. V and J are TRBV6-2 or TRBV6-3 and TRBJ2-3; possible D gene TRBD2, 7 bases. Trimming left V 6 bases short and J 4 bases short, with 11 bases between. The length of the CDR3 is 13 residues. CDR1 is MNHEY and CDR2 is SVGEGT in the germline V gene.

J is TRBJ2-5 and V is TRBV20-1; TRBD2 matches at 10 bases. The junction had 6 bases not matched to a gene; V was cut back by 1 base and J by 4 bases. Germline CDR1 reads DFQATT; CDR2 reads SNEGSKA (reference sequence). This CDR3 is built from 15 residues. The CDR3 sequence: CSARGTGLALETQYF. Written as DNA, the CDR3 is TGCAGTGCTAGAGGGACGGGACTAGCGTTAGAGACCCAGTACTTC.

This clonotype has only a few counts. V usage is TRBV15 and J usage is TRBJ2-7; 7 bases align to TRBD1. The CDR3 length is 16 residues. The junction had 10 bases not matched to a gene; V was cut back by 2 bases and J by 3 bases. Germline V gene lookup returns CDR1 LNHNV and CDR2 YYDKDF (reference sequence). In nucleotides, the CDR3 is TGTGCCACCAGCAGACCCGGACAGGACGACCGCTACGAGCAGTACTTC. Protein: CATSRPGQDDRYEQYF.

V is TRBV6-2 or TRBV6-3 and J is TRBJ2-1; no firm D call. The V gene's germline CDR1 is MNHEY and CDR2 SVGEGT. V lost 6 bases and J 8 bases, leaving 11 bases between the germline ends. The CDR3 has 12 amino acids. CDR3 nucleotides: TGTGCCAGCAGAGCCCCCTCTTATGAGCAGTTCTTC. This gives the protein CASRAPSYEQFF.

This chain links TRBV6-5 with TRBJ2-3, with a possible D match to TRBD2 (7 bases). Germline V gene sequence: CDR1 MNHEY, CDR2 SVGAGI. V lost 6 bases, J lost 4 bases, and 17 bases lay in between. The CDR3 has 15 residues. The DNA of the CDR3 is TGTGCCAGCAGAATTTCTGGGGGGGGCGCAGATACGCAGTATTTT. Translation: CASRISGGGADTQYF.

CDR3 residues: CASSGPKAGPLNGYTF. In nucleotides, the CDR3 is TGTGCCAGCAGTGGCCCCAAGGCGGGGCCGTTAAATGGCTACACCTTC. The chain employs TRBV6-1 and TRBJ1-2; perhaps TRBD1 as D (5 bases). The germline gives CDR1 MNHNS, CDR2 SASEGT. The germline V and J ends were trimmed by 4 bases and 6 bases, with 21 bases remaining between them. The CDR3 is made up of 16 amino acids.

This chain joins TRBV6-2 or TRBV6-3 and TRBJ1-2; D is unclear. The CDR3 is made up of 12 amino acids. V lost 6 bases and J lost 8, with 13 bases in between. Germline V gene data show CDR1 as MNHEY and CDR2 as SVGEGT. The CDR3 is CASSGTLEGYTF. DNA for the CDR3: TGTGCCAGCAGCGGCACCCTCGAGGGCTACACCTTC.

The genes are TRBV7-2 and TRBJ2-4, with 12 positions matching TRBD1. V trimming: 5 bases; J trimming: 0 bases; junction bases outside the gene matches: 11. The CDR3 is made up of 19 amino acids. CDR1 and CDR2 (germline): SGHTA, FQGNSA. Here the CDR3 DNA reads TGTGCCAGCAGCCGAATCCGGGACAGGGGGCGCCTAGCCAAAAACATTCAGTACTTC. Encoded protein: CASSRIRDRGRLAKNIQYF.

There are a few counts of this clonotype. DNA for the CDR3: TGCGCCAGCAGCTCTAACCCAGCGGGGCAAGAGACCCAGTACTTC. It specifies CASSSNPAGQETQYF. The chain has TRBV5-1 and TRBJ2-5, with 7 nucleotides matching TRBD2. The CDR3 length is 15 residues. Germline loops: CDR1 SGHRS, CDR2 YFSETQ. V lost 3 bases to trimming and J lost 2 bases; unmatched junction nucleotides: 7.

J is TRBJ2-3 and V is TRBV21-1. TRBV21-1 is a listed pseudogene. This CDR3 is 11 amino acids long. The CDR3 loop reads CAARQEDTQYF. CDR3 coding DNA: TGTGCCGCCCGTCAGGAAGATACGCAGTATTTT.